Shown below are 3 T cell receptor beta chains from a single sample sequenced in a study of identifying expanded T cells in peripheral blood. TCRdb's table, derived via immunoSEQ multiplex PCR, lists solely in-frame clones and lacks some. The sample has more than 90,000 clones; roughly nine tenths are singletons. Sequencing used blood. The source of these receptors is a person between 18 and 69 years old in good health.

Ten or more counts support this clone. The J gene is TRBJ1-4, the V gene TRBV18, with TRBD1 as a possible D gene (6 bases). V dropped 4 bases and J dropped 5 bases, with 14 bases sitting between them. The germline gives CDR1 KGHSH, CDR2 LQKENI. The CDR3 spans 15 residues. CDR3 region: CASSQTGVRNEKLFF. CDR3 bases: TGTGCCAGCTCACAGACAGGAGTTCGGAATGAAAAACTGTTTTTT. Filled out from reference TRBV18 and TRBJ1-4, the complete variable domain reads NAGVMQNPRHLVRRRGQEARLRCSPMKGHSHVYWYRQLPEEGLKFMVYLQKENIIDESGMPKERFSAEFPKEGPSILRIQQVVRGDSAAYFCASSQTGVRNEKLFFGSGTQLSVL.

This chain joins TRBV28 and TRBJ2-1; 9 bases line up with TRBD1. CDR1 and CDR2 from the germline V gene are MDHEN and SYDVKM. V was pared by 4 bases and J by 8 bases, with 9 bases of the junction left unmatched. The CDR3 extends over 15 amino acids. The CDR3 DNA reads TGTGCCAGCAGTTCTGACAGGGGGATGGGCGATGAGCAGTTCTTC. Its translation: CASSSDRGMGDEQFF.

The J gene is TRBJ2-5, the V gene TRBV28; D is perhaps TRBD2 (5 bases). The germline V gene has CDR1 MDHEN and CDR2 SYDVKM. This CDR3 has 12 amino acids. V lost 7 bases, J lost 0 bases, and 6 bases lay in between. CDR3: CASTGYQETQYF. CDR3 sequence (DNA): TGTGCCAGCACGGGGTACCAAGAGACCCAGTACTTC.